This TCR beta chain was recorded in a study of OX40 agonist ivuxolimab in advanced cancers. Study details: The dose-escalation cohort had hepatocellular carcinoma, melanoma, renal cell or head and neck cancer. Whole-study results and caveats: Fewer expanded clones were found on average in CD4+ than in CD8+ T cells.

In regard to this clone: Its antigen is not identified.

Produced via immunoSEQ multiplex PCR; TCRdb's table is partial and in-frame only. The sample contains about 69,000 clones, around 90% of which appear only once. This CDR3 has 16 residues. V was trimmed by 0 bases and J by 0 bases, leaving 9 bases between them. Germline CDR1 LGHNA, CDR2 YNFKEQ. The source was CD4+ or CD8+ T cells sorted from blood, collected in a trial of the OX40 agonist ivuxolimab. The origin of this receptor is an adult with an advanced solid tumor such as melanoma, head and neck, liver or kidney cancer. The chain uses TRBV4-2 and TRBJ2-4; D unresolved. Here the CDR3 DNA reads TGTGCCAGCAGCCAAGATGGGTACTTAGCCAAAAACATTCAGTACTTC. The encoded protein is CASSQDGYLAKNIQYF.